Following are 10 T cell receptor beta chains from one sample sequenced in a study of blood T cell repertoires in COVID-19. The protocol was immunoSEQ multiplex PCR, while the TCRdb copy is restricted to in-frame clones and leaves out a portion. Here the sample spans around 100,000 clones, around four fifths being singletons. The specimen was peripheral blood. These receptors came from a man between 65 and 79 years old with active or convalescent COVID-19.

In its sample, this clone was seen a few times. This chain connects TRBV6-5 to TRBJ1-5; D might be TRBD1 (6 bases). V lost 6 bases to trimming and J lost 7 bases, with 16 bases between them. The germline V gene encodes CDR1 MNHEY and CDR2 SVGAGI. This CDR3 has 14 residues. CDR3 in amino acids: CASSSQGLGQPQHF. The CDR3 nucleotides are TGTGCCAGCAGCTCCCAGGGGCTTGGGCAGCCCCAGCATTTT.

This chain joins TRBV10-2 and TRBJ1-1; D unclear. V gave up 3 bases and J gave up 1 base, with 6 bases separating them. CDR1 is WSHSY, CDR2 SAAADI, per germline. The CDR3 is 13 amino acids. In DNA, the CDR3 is TGCGCCAGCAGTGACTACAGGAACACTGAAGCTTTCTTT. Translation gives CASSDYRNTEAFF.

CDR3 loop: CASGPYQETQYF. The CDR3 DNA reads TGTGCCAGCGGGCCGTACCAAGAGACCCAGTACTTC. The chain has TRBV12-3 or TRBV12-4 and TRBJ2-5; no reliable D call. The ends were cut back, 8 bases at V and 0 bases at J, with 7 bases in the middle. CDR3 length: 12 amino acids.

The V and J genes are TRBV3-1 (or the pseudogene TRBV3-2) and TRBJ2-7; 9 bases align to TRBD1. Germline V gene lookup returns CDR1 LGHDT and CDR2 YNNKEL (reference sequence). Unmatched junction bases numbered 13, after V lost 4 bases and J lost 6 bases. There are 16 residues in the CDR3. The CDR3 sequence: CASSPVTTGGLREQYF. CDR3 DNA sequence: TGTGCCAGCAGCCCTGTGACGACAGGGGGGCTTCGCGAGCAGTACTTC.

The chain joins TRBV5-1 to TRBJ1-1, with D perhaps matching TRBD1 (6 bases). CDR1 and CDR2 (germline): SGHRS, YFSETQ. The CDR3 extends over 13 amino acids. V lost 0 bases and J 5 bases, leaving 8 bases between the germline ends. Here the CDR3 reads CASSLAGTTEAFF. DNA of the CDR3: TGCGCCAGCAGCTTGGCTGGGACAACTGAAGCTTTCTTT. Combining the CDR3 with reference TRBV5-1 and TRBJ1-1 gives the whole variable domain KAGVTQTPRYLIKTRGQQVTLSCSPISGHRSVSWYQQTPGQGLQFLFEYFSETQRNKGNFPGRFSGRQFSNSRSEMNVSTLELGDSALYLCASSLAGTTEAFFGQGTRLTVV.

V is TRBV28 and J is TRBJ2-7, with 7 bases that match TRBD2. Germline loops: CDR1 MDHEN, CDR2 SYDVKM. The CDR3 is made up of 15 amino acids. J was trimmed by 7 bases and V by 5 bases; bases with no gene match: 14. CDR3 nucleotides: TGTGCCAGCAGTGTCGGACTAGGAAGGGTCGGGGAGCAGTACTTC. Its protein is CASSVGLGRVGEQYF.

CDR3 protein: CATSKGAEKGTQYF. Here the CDR3 DNA reads TGTGCCACCAGTAAGGGGGCAGAAAAGGGTACGCAGTATTTT. The chain joins TRBV24-1 to TRBJ2-3, with TRBD1 identical over 7 bases. Germline V CDR1 and CDR2: KGHDR, SFDVKD. Trimming took 6 bases from V and 8 from J; bases not matched to a gene: 10. This CDR3 spans 14 amino acids.

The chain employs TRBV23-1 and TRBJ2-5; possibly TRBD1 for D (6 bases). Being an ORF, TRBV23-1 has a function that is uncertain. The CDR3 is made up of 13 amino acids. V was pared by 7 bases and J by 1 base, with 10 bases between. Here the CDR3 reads CASKGHLQETQYF. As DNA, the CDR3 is TGCGCCAGCAAGGGACACCTCCAAGAGACCCAGTACTTC.

The CDR3 bases are TGCGCCAGCACGGACGAGCAGTACTTC. Its protein product is CASTDEQYF. The chain couples TRBV23-1 to TRBJ2-7, with D unresolved. TRBV23-1 is annotated as an ORF whose role is uncertain. The CDR3 spans 9 residues. V was clipped by 7 bases and J by 5 bases, with 3 bases between them.

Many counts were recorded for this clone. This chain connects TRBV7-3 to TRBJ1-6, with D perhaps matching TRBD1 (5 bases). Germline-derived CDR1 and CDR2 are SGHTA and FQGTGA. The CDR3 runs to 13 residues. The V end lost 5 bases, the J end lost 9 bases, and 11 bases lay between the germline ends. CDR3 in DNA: TGTGCCAGCAGCCCCGACAGTTTTTCACCCCTCCACTTT. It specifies CASSPDSFSPLHF.